The clone carrying this T cell receptor beta chain came up a few times. The data were taken from a study of tumor-infiltrating lymphocytes in oesophageal squamous cell carcinoma. TCRdb re-derived calls from the PCR reads in MiXCR, one entry per CDR3 protein. The table lists 9,500 to 11,000 distinct CDR3 sequences, roughly 52% of them singletons. CDR3 length: 14 amino acids. Germline V gives CDR1 MNHNY, CDR2 SVGAGI (reference sequence). The sample taken for sequencing was esophageal tumor tissue. The chain links TRBV6-6 to TRBJ2-7; D may correspond to TRBD1 or TRBD2 (6 bases each). The assigned J gene may be wrong: the sequence end matches TRBJ2-1 better. This TCR was sampled from a female donor with esophageal squamous cell carcinoma. The CDR3, as DNA: TGTGCCAGCAGTTACTCGAGGAGGGGGGATGAGCAGTTCTTC. Amino acids: CASSYSRRGDEQFF.